This is a list of T cell receptor beta chains from one sample in a study of cytomegalovirus exposure and HLA in healthy donors. The protocol was immunoSEQ multiplex PCR, while the TCRdb copy is restricted to in-frame clones and leaves out a portion. This table has 160,000 or so clones, roughly 79% appearing once. The material sequenced was PBMCs. These TCRs come from a woman aged 40 to 50 in good health and CMV-seronegative. Both conserved end residues are trimmed from each CDR3. Size is omitted from some rows. Given values are once, few, many or a class for expanded clones.

v_gene | abundance | CDR3aa
TRBV5-6 | NA | ASSLTGTDTQY
TRBV19 | NA | ASSMDYYNEQF
TRBV7-2 | few | ASSLFSVGDREAF
TRBV5-1 | NA | ASSLDSSGRYNEQF
TRBV28 | NA | ASSLGTGAYNEQF
TRBV27 | NA | ASSSLRTGALYGYT
TRBV7-3 | NA | ASSSEDYYGYT
TRBV30 | NA | AWGSESQGRQPQH
TRBV6-1 | NA | ASSAKRLEGYEQY
TRBV19 | NA | ASTLAGGSDTQY
TRBV5-1 | NA | ASSVTGDNQPQH
TRBV30 | NA | AWSVMGGNRETQY
TRBV7-2 | NA | ASSLVGTSGRSSYNEQF
TRBV19 | NA | ASSIAGGSPYEQY
TRBV28 | NA | ASSGQGWRKLF
TRBV12-5 | NA | ASGLGQLGDEQF
TRBV19 | few | ASSDPGQETSNQPQH
TRBV9 | NA | ASSVVGVGLAGKQF
TRBV6-1 | NA | ASSETEQGARGNEQF
TRBV21-1 | NA | ASIKRGLSQPQH
TRBV6-6 | NA | ASSWASDTEAF
TRBV5-1 | NA | ASSPNPDRYTDTQY
TRBV29-1 | NA | SVVGQGGSTEAF
TRBV7-3 | few | ASSLNSGTEQY
TRBV5-1 | NA | ASSLGTAIATNEKLF
TRBV28 | NA | ASRPDRNALTDTQY
TRBV5-1 | once | ASSPRGQPYEQY
TRBV4-2 | NA | ASSLEPSGRHFQY
TRBV6-5 | NA | ASSSGSRKEKLF
TRBV13 | NA | ASSLGGVSEQY
TRBV27 | NA | ASSEGLGYGYT
TRBV9 | NA | ASSVFGGSTDTQY
TRBV5-6 | NA | ASSPGLGGQY
TRBV29-1 | once | SVEGGGGPSYEQY
TRBV5-1 | few | ASSLEGGLASGAYNEQF
TRBV30 | NA | AWSVVLGSLHTEAF
TRBV29-1 | once | SVSLLSGNTIY
TRBV12-5 | NA | ASGPSGGRGYT
TRBV5-1 | NA | ASSPWVLAGDTGELF
TRBV7-9 | NA | ASSLGDSNEQY
TRBV30 | NA | AWSRGARLEAF